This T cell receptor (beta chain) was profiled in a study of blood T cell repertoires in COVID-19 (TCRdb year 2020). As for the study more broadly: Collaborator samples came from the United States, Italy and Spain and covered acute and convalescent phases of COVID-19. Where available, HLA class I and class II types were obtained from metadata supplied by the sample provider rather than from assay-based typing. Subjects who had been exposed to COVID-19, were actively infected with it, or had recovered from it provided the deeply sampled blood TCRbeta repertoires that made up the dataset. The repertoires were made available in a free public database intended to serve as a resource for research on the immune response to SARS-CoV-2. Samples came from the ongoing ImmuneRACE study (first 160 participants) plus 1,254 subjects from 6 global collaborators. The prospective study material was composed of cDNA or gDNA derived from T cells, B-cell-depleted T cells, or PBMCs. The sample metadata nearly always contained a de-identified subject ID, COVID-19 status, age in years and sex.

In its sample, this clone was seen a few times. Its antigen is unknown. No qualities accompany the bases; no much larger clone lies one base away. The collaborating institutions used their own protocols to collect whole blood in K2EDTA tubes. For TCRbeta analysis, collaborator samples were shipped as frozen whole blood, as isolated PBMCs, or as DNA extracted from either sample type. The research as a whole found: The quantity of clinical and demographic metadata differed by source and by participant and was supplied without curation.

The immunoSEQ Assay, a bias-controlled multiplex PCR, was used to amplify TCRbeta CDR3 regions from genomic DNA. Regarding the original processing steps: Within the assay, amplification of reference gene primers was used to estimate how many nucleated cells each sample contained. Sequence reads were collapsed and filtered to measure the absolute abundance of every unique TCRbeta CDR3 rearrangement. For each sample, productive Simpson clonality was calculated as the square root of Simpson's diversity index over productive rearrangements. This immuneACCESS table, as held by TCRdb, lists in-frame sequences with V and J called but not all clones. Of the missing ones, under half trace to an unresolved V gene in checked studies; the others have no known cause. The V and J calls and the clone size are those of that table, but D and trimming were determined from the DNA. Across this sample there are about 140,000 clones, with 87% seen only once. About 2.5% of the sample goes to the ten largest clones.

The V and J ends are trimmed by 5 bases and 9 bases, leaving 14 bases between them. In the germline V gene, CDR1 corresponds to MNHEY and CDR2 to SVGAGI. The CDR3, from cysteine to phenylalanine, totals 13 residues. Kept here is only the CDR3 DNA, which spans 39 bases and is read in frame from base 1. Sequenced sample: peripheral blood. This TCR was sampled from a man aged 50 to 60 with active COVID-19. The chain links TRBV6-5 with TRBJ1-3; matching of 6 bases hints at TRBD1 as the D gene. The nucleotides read TGTGCCAGCAGTACAGGGTCGGTGAGCACCATATATTTT. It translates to CASSTGSVSTIYF.